The table lists the clone carrying this T cell receptor beta chain with a count of one. What it binds is unknown. Germline loops: CDR1 SQVTM, CDR2 ANQGSEA. This CDR3 has 14 amino acids. The V and J ends lost 3 bases and 7 bases respectively, with 16 bases between them. Produced via immunoSEQ multiplex PCR; TCRdb's table is partial and in-frame only. The repertoire holds hundreds of thousands of clones, approximately 87% seen once, with around 5.6% in the top ten. This entry belongs to a study of cytomegalovirus exposure and HLA in healthy donors. Study-level background: The 550 to 700 first-cohort repertoires and the 95 to 150 validation repertoires shared the same platform, a later analysis reported. Broader study findings: Among TCR beta chains, those listed as cytomegalovirus-associated numbered fewer than 200. Researchers reported that a few CMV-associated chains were confirmed in vitro as CMV antigen-specific. It was reportedly the case that the classifier diagnosed cytomegalovirus status with high specificity and sensitivity.

The specimen was PBMCs. This chain joins TRBV29-1 and TRBJ1-5; TRBD1 might be the D (5 bases). The receptor was isolated from a woman in her late teens or twenties in good health and CMV-seronegative. The CDR3 sequence: CSVDMRDCGQPQHF. CDR3 bases: TGCAGCGTTGATATGCGGGACTGCGGGCAGCCCCAGCATTTT.